One sample yielded the 13 T cell receptor beta chains listed below, sequenced in a study of T cell responses to AZD1222 COVID-19 vaccine. Measured with immunoSEQ multiplex PCR; TCRdb has only the in-frame clones, and not every one. The sample lists approximately 150,000 clones, around 90% occurring once. The sample consisted of peripheral blood, taken 28 days after the second AZD1222 dose. The receptor set was obtained from an adult who received the AZD1222 COVID-19 vaccine.

The CDR3 loop is CSASSSGQGPDTQYF. CDR3 sequence (DNA): TGCAGTGCTAGTTCTTCGGGACAGGGGCCAGATACGCAGTATTTT. V is TRBV20-1 and J is TRBJ2-3, with 10 bases fitting TRBD1. Germline V CDR1 and CDR2: DFQATT, SNEGSKA (reference sequence). The CDR3 extends over 15 amino acids. V shed 3 bases and J 4 bases; nucleotides not matched to a gene: 7.

The chain carries TRBV6-5 and TRBJ1-2; 10 positions agree with TRBD1. CDR1 MNHEY and CDR2 SVGAGI come from the germline V gene. This CDR3 has 16 residues. V shed 2 bases and J 3 bases; nucleotides not matched to a gene: 6. In nucleotides, the CDR3 is TGTGCCAGCAGTTACGTGGGACAGGGGTCCGACTATGGCTACACCTTC. This codes for CASSYVGQGSDYGYTF.

In this sample, this clone turned up once. V gene TRBV6-5 combines with J gene TRBJ1-6, with D hard to call. CDR3 length equals 15 residues. Germline loops: CDR1 MNHEY, CDR2 SVGAGI. V was clipped by 6 bases and J by 8 bases, with 17 bases between them. In DNA, the CDR3 is TGTGCCAGCAGCTCCCCCTCAGGAGGGTATTCACCCCTCCACTTT. Residues: CASSSPSGGYSPLHF.

The rearrangement joins TRBV6-5 to TRBJ1-4; TRBD1 is a possible D gene (6 bases). The germline V gene has CDR1 MNHEY and CDR2 SVGAGI. The CDR3 totals 12 residues. The V end lost 6 bases, the J end lost 8 bases, and 10 bases lay between the germline ends. This chain's CDR3 is CASRGAREKLFF. In nucleotides, the CDR3 is TGTGCCAGCAGGGGGGCTAGGGAAAAACTGTTTTTT.

The gene calls are TRBV6-5 and TRBJ1-5, with unresolved D. The CDR3 is made up of 14 amino acids. Germline V gene sequence: CDR1 MNHEY, CDR2 SVGAGI. Between the trimmed V and J ends, which lost 4 bases and 4 bases, there was a span of 11 bases. CDR3 sequence: CASSSMAWNQPQHF. CDR3 nucleotides: TGTGCCAGCAGTTCCATGGCTTGGAATCAGCCCCAGCATTTT.

This chain links TRBV3-1 (or the pseudogene TRBV3-2) with TRBJ2-7; no reliable D call. The CDR3 spans 14 residues. The V gene lost 2 bases and the J gene lost 0 bases, with 8 bases spanning the gap. The V gene's germline CDR1 is LGHDT and CDR2 YNNKEL (reference sequence). The CDR3 DNA follows: TGTGCCAGCAGCCAAATTTTGGGCTCCTACGAGCAGTACTTC. It encodes CASSQILGSYEQYF.

The genes are TRBV19 and TRBJ1-2; D may be TRBD1 (5 bases). The CDR3 sequence is 15 residues long. CDR1 is LNHDA, CDR2 SQIVND, per germline (reference sequence). Trimming removed 8 bases from V and 0 bases from J, with 16 bases in between. As DNA, the CDR3 is TGTGCCAGTGGAGGGAGGGGCGAGGCTAACTATGGCTACACCTTC. This encodes CASGGRGEANYGYTF.

This clone appeared once. The chain employs TRBV29-1 and TRBJ2-1; no firm D call. There are 12 residues in the CDR3. V lost 6 bases, J lost 8 bases, and 14 bases lay in between. CDR1 and CDR2 (germline): SQVTM, ANQGSEA. The CDR3 nucleotides read TGCAGCGTAGCAACAGTGGGCGATGAGCAGTTCTTC. This gives the protein CSVATVGDEQFF.

The genes are TRBV12-3 or TRBV12-4 and TRBJ2-5, with D perhaps given as TRBD1 or TRBD2 (5 bases each). The CDR3 totals 13 residues. Trimming stripped 5 bases from V and 5 bases from J, with 12 bases between. CDR3 nucleotide sequence: TGTGCCAGCAGTGGCAGGGAGTGGGAGACCCAGTACTTC. Translated: CASSGREWETQYF.

This rearrangement joins TRBV27 to TRBJ2-4; D not resolved. The CDR3 contains 16 residues. V was cut by 3 bases and J by 5 bases, with 17 bases left in between. Germline loops: CDR1 MNHEY, CDR2 SMNVEV (reference sequence). CDR3 bases: TGTGCCAGCAGTTTGGAGCGACCGACCCAGGAAAACATTCAGTACTTC. Protein: CASSLERPTQENIQYF.

The chain couples TRBV5-6 to TRBJ2-5, with 8 bases identical to TRBD2. This CDR3 comprises 14 residues. CDR1 is SGHDT, CDR2 YYEEEE, per germline. With 2 bases clipped from V and 3 bases from J, the junction kept 3 bases outside the gene matches. CDR3 region: CASSFSGTKETQYF. The CDR3 DNA follows: TGTGCCAGCAGCTTTAGCGGGACCAAAGAGACCCAGTACTTC.

The V gene is TRBV3-1 (or the pseudogene TRBV3-2), the J gene TRBJ2-7; 8 bases are a match to TRBD2. Trimming cost V 4 bases and J 2 bases; bases outside gene matches: 4. The V gene's germline CDR1 is LGHDT and CDR2 YNNKEL (reference sequence). This CDR3 spans 14 amino acids. In DNA, the CDR3 is TGTGCCAGCAGCCCGAATAGCGGGGCCTACGAGCAGTACTTC. Translated: CASSPNSGAYEQYF.

The chain has TRBV5-6 and TRBJ2-7; no clear D. CDR1 and CDR2 from the germline V gene are SGHDT and YYEEEE. The CDR3 covers 14 residues. Trimming shortened V by 0 bases and J by 2 bases, and 9 bases separated the two germline ends. CDR3 amino acids: CASSLGRLAYEQYF. In DNA form, the CDR3 reads TGTGCCAGCAGCTTGGGCAGGTTAGCCTACGAGCAGTACTTC.